Described below is a single T cell receptor (beta chain) sequence and its context. Its specific antigen is unknown. One base away there is no much larger clone; base qualities are not given. The data were taken from a study of a mutant IDH1 vaccine in newly diagnosed glioma (dated by TCRdb to about 2021). About the study as a whole: In the chemotherapy-containing groups, vaccination started alongside temozolomide cycles, whereas in patients who had radiotherapy alone it started 4-6 weeks after radiotherapy. The week-35 safety follow-up was designated visit V12, and the week-47 end of study was designated visit V13. Prior to enrollment, patients had been given standard therapy consisting of radiotherapy alone, temozolomide alone, or radiochemotherapy with temozolomide, with the combination given to most patients. Six visits were used for peripheral blood collection: V03 (baseline), V05, V07, V10, V12 and V13. For exploratory analyses, longitudinal TCRB deep sequencing was carried out in more than 20 treated patients wherever samples were available. Of the roughly 34 treated patients, about 62% were male and around 38% were female, and a mean age of about 37 years was recorded.

General conclusions and limits of the study: The authors stated that sample limitations prevented analyses of patient blood samples from being reproduced. Availability determined which PBMC samples were chosen for TCRB deep sequencing. Immune responses induced by the vaccine were seen in around 93% of patients across multiple MHC alleles. Changes in the top peripheral T cell clonotypes picked up by TCRB sequencing did not appear to be linked to pseudoprogression.

Libraries were made using the immunoSEQ multiplex PCR assay. The hsTCRB Kit was used according to the manufacturer's protocol to amplify rearranged TCR beta chain sequences. An Illumina MiSeq was used to sequence the TCRB libraries. For the original study's pipeline: The kit vendor's proprietary platform handled demultiplexing, trimming and gene mapping. TCRdb re-hosts the immuneACCESS table, in-frame sequences only. Its copies lack some clones; in the studies checked, an unresolved V gene accounts for under half of them, and the cause for the rest is not known. The DNA gave D and trimming, while V, J and clone size come from that table. The sample table records fewer than 40,000 clones; roughly 90% of these occur just once. The ten biggest clones cover 4.5% to 5.5% of the sample. What this sample's time point label stands for: week 47, end of study. Each vaccine dose was 300 ug of a 20-mer mutant IDH1 peptide in Montanide, given subcutaneously with topical imiquimod. Patients were given eight vaccinations, in weeks 1, 3, 5, 7, 11, 15, 19 and 23, which matched visits V03 through V10. The donors had newly diagnosed IDH1-mutant astrocytomas of WHO grade 3 or 4 that showed loss of nuclear ATRX. The samples were drawn from NOA16, a multicentre, single-arm, open-label phase I trial in Germany that tested a mutant IDH1 peptide vaccine in humans for the first time. Genomic DNA for TCRB sequencing was extracted from EDTA blood using the DNeasy Blood and Tissue Kit.

From cysteine to phenylalanine, the CDR3 is 15 amino acids long. The kept DNA is CDR3 alone, 45 bases in frame from the first base. The germline V gene sets CDR1 to MNHEY and CDR2 to SVGAGI. Between the V and J ends, shortened by 6 bases and 0 bases respectively, the junction contains 14 bases. This clonotype originated in a middle-aged woman with glioma. Sequencing was performed on PBMCs, taken from a glioma patient whose treatment included an IDH1 peptide vaccine. The sequence is built from TRBV6-5 and TRBJ1-2, with the D segment identity uncertain. CDR3 loop: CASRSGGAANYGYTF. The nucleotide sequence reads TGTGCCAGCAGATCAGGAGGCGCTGCTAACTATGGCTACACCTTC.